Shown below are 19 T cell receptor beta chains from a single sample sequenced in a study of blood T cell repertoires in COVID-19. The assay was immunoSEQ multiplex PCR, and TCRdb's table has in-frame clones only and misses some. The sample holds hundreds of thousands of clones, about 90% seen once. Sequenced sample: peripheral blood. All receptors come from a woman between 25 and 40 years old with COVID-19, enrolled during active disease.

The rearrangement uses TRBV4-1 and TRBJ2-3; tentative D call: TRBD1 (6 bases). Germline V gene sequence: CDR1 MGHRA, CDR2 YSYEKL. V gave up 6 bases and J gave up 1 base, with 11 bases separating them. This CDR3 has 14 residues. The CDR3 sequence is CASSTGLGTDTQYF. The CDR3 DNA reads as TGCGCCAGCAGTACAGGGCTGGGCACAGATACGCAGTATTTT.

The table lists this clone with a count of one. This chain joins TRBV4-2 and TRBJ2-3; possible D gene TRBD1, 6 bases. The V end lost 7 bases, the J end lost 0 bases, and 14 bases lay between the germline ends. This CDR3 has 15 residues. Germline V gives CDR1 LGHNA, CDR2 YNFKEQ. CDR3 coding DNA: TGTGCCAGCAACGACGAGGGGGATAGCACAGATACGCAGTATTTT. Translated: CASNDEGDSTDTQYF.

The chain uses TRBV6-5 and TRBJ1-1; unclear D gene. Germline assignment: CDR1 MNHEY and CDR2 SVGAGI. The CDR3 totals 13 residues. The V gene lost 8 bases and the J gene lost 7 bases, with 17 bases spanning the gap. CDR3 protein: CASARAGFDEAFF. DNA for the CDR3: TGTGCCAGCGCTAGGGCGGGATTTGATGAAGCTTTCTTT.

The chain recombines TRBV6-4 with TRBJ1-1; D remains ambiguous. V was cut by 0 bases and J by 6 bases, with 11 bases left in between. From germline, CDR1 is MRHNA and CDR2 SNTAGT. This CDR3 region has 14 residues. CDR3 bases: TGTGCCAGCAGTGACTCGGGTTCCGGGTCTGAAGCTTTCTTT. Protein: CASSDSGSGSEAFF.

This clone is a singleton in its sample. The V call is TRBV10-1, the J call TRBJ2-1; 7 bases are shared with TRBD1. V was pared by 11 bases and J by 5 bases, with 12 bases of the junction left unmatched. Germline-derived CDR1 and CDR2 are WNHNN and SYGVQD (reference sequence). The CDR3 loop spans 14 amino acids. CDR3 protein: CASSRDSENNEQFF. The CDR3, as DNA: TGCGCCTCCAGCCGGGACAGCGAGAACAATGAGCAGTTCTTC.

The chain uses TRBV28 and TRBJ2-7, with 10 positions matching TRBD2. CDR1 and CDR2 (germline): MDHEN, SYDVKM. V shed 6 bases and J 5 bases; nucleotides not matched to a gene: 10. CDR3 length: 15 residues. The CDR3 DNA sequence: TGTGCCAGCAGGTCTAGCGGGAGTGGGCTAGACGAGCAGTACTTC. Its translation is CASRSSGSGLDEQYF.

The chain carries TRBV3-1 (or the pseudogene TRBV3-2) and TRBJ2-1; 10 nucleotides agree with TRBD2. V shed 4 bases and J 6 bases; nucleotides not matched to a gene: 3. The CDR3 runs 14 residues. Germline loops: CDR1 LGHDT, CDR2 YNNKEL (reference sequence). The CDR3 reads CASSPSGRVNEQFF. For the CDR3, the DNA is TGTGCCAGCAGCCCAAGCGGGAGGGTCAATGAGCAGTTCTTC.

The chain joins TRBV7-2 to TRBJ1-6; D unclear. This CDR3 is built from 15 residues. Trimming took off 5 bases at V and 0 bases at J, with 8 bases between the two ends. CDR1 is SGHTA and CDR2 is FQGNSA in the germline V gene. CDR3 sequence (DNA): TGTGCCAGCAGCGAGCTTCCCTCCTATAATTCACCCCTCCACTTT. Its protein is CASSELPSYNSPLHF.

The chain employs TRBV28 and TRBJ1-5; perhaps TRBD1 as D (5 bases). Trimming stripped 2 bases from V and 9 bases from J, with 11 bases between. The CDR3 runs 13 residues. Germline values: CDR1 MDHEN, CDR2 SYDVKM. CDR3 DNA: TGTGCCAGCAGTTTAGACCCCGGGGGGCCCCAGCATTTT. Its translation is CASSLDPGGPQHF.

A remark on this clone: The junction shows a germline mismatch at one end, possibly a read error. The chain is built from TRBV4-3 and TRBJ2-7, with D possibly matching TRBD2 (7 bases). Germline values: CDR1 LGHNA, CDR2 YSLEER. This CDR3 is 16 amino acids long. The CDR3 sequence: CATSQGGDRQSYEQYF. In nucleotides, the CDR3 is TGCGCCACCAGCCAAGGGGGGGACCGACAATCCTACGAGCAGTACTTC.

The rearrangement links TRBV3-1 (or the pseudogene TRBV3-2) to TRBJ2-1; possible D gene TRBD1, 6 bases. The germline gives CDR1 LGHDT, CDR2 YNNKEL (reference sequence). The CDR3 runs to 15 residues. With 1 base removed from V and 3 bases from J, the gap between germline ends came to 10 bases. The CDR3 DNA follows: TGTGCCAGCAGCCAAGTGGGGGCGAGCTACAATGAGCAGTTCTTC. Protein product: CASSQVGASYNEQFF.

This clone showed up just once. The gene calls are TRBV11-3 and TRBJ2-7; D might be TRBD1 (6 bases). V was pared by 4 bases and J by 5 bases, with 9 bases between. The CDR3 runs 12 residues. Germline V CDR1 and CDR2: SGHNT, YENEEA. In DNA, the CDR3 is TGTGCCAGCAGCTCTGCAGGGGACGAGCAGTACTTC. Protein sequence: CASSSAGDEQYF.

The chain links TRBV5-1 to TRBJ1-3; D is perhaps TRBD1 (6 bases). The V gene lost 4 bases and the J gene lost 0 bases, with 17 bases spanning the gap. The germline V gene encodes CDR1 SGHRS and CDR2 YFSETQ. The CDR3 consists of 17 residues. DNA of the CDR3: TGCGCCAGCAGCACGGGAGGGGGTCGCTACTCTGGAAACACCATATATTTT. Translated: CASSTGGGRYSGNTIYF. Supplemented by reference TRBV5-1 and TRBJ1-3, the full variable domain reads KAGVTQTPRYLIKTRGQQVTLSCSPISGHRSVSWYQQTPGQGLQFLFEYFSETQRNKGNFPGRFSGRQFSNSRSEMNVSTLELGDSALYLCASSTGGGRYSGNTIYFGEGSWLTVV.

The chain links TRBV5-1 to TRBJ2-1; 8 bases fit TRBD2. Trimming at V came to 0 bases and at J to 7 bases, leaving 3 bases not matched to a gene. In germline, CDR1 is SGHRS, CDR2 YFSETQ. The CDR3 length is 14 residues. Here the CDR3 reads CASSLGTGGNEQFF. In nucleotides, the CDR3 is TGCGCCAGCAGCTTGGGGACGGGAGGGAATGAGCAGTTCTTC.

The chain is built from TRBV4-2 and TRBJ2-7; 7 bases align to TRBD2. Germline CDR1 is LGHNA and CDR2 is YNFKEQ. The CDR3 has 17 amino acids. With 1 base clipped from V and 6 bases from J, the junction kept 15 bases outside the gene matches. The CDR3 here is CASSQGESGDGSGEQYF. The CDR3 coding sequence is TGTGCCAGCAGCCAAGGAGAGAGCGGGGACGGGAGCGGCGAGCAGTACTTC.

The genes are TRBV2 and TRBJ2-7; D unclear. The CDR3 runs 12 residues. V gave up 7 bases and J gave up 3 bases, with 10 bases separating them. Germline-derived CDR1 and CDR2 are SNHLY and FYNNEI. DNA for the CDR3: TGTGCCAGCACAGGCAGCCACTACGAGCAGTACTTC. Protein product: CASTGSHYEQYF.

Of note for this clone: Other DNA sequences in the same sample also yield this CDR3. This rearrangement joins TRBV18 to TRBJ2-3; possible D gene TRBD1, 5 bases. The CDR3 sequence is 14 residues long. Trimming shortened V by 1 base and J by 2 bases, and 7 bases separated the two germline ends. Germline assignment: CDR1 KGHSH and CDR2 LQKENI. CDR3 sequence: CASSPQGITDTQYF. The CDR3 nucleotides are TGTGCCAGCTCACCACAGGGGATCACAGATACGCAGTATTTT.

This chain links TRBV7-9 with TRBJ2-4; tentatively, D is TRBD1 (6 bases). The V end was cut by 0 bases, the J end by 1 base, with 16 bases between. The CDR3 is made up of 18 amino acids. Per the germline V gene, CDR1 is SEHNR and CDR2 is FQNEAQ (reference sequence). The chain's CDR3 is CASSLAGVKRGAKNIQYF. The CDR3 nucleotides read TGTGCCAGCAGCTTAGCGGGAGTAAAAAGGGGGGCCAAAAACATTCAGTACTTC.

In its sample, this clone was seen once. CDR3 sequence: CASNEDSGNTIYF. The CDR3 coding sequence is TGTGCCAGCAACGAGGACTCTGGAAACACCATATATTTT. This rearrangement joins TRBV6-5 to TRBJ1-3, with D hard to call. The CDR3 loop spans 13 amino acids. In germline, CDR1 is MNHEY, CDR2 SVGAGI. The V end lost 7 bases, the J end lost 0 bases, and 7 bases lay between the germline ends.